This TCR beta chain was identified during a study of cytomegalovirus exposure and HLA in healthy donors. Whole-study context: A prior study identified 100 million to 130 million unique TCR beta sequences from some 180 million T cells.

Remarks on this clone: What it recognizes is unknown.

Study outcomes and limitations: Earlier analysis looked at TCR beta V segments, and most were productive about 90% or about 30% of the time. HLA alleles were associated with some 16,000 TCR beta sequences in a later analysis at 0.05 false discovery rate. Whilst most TCR sequences proved rare, a subset of public TCRs occurred across many donors.

PCR was performed using 60 Vbeta and 13 Jbeta primers. Measured with immunoSEQ multiplex PCR; TCRdb has only the in-frame clones, and not every one. The sample contains approximately 140,000 clones, around two thirds of which appear only once. Germline CDR1 and CDR2: KGHSH and LQKENI. The CDR3 is 15 amino acids. The ends lost 6 bases at V and 7 bases at J; junction bases unmatched: 9. This TCR was sampled from a woman between 18 and 30 years old in good health and CMV-seronegative. The specimen sequenced was PBMCs. V is TRBV18 and J is TRBJ1-6; 7 bases match TRBD1. The CDR3, as DNA: TGTGCCAGCTCCCCAGAGGGGGCGGTGAATTCACCCCTCCACTTT. Translating gives CASSPEGAVNSPLHF.